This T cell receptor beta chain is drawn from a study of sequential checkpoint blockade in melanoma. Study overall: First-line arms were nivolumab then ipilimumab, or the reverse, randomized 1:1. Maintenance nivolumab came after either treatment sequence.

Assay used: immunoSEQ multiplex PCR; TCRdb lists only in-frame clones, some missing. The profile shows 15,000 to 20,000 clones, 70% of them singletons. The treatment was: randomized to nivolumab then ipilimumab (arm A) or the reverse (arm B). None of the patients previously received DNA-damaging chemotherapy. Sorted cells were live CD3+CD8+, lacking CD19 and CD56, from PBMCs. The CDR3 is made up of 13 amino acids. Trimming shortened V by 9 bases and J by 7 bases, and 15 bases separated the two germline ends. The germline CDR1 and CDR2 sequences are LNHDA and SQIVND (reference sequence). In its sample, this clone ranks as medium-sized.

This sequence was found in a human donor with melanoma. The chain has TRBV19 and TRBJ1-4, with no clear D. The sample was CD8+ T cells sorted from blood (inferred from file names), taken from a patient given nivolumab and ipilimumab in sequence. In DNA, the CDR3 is TGTGCCAGCCTCTACCCGACTGGTGAAAAACTGTTTTTT. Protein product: CASLYPTGEKLFF. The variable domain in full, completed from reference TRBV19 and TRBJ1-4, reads DGGITQSPKYLFRKEGQNVTLSCEQNLNHDAMYWYRQDPGQGLRLIYYSQIVNDFQKGDIAEGYSVSREKKESFPLTVTSAQKNPTAFYLCASLYPTGEKLFFGSGTQLSVL.